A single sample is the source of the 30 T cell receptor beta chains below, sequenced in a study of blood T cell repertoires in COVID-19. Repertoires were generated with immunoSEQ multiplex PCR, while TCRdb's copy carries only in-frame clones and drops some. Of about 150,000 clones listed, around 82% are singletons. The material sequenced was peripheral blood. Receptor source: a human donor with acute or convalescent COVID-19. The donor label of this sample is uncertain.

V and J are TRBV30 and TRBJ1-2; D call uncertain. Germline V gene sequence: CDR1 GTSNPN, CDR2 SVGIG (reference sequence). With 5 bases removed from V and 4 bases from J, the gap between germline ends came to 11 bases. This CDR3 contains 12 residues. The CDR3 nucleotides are TGTGCCTGGGATCTGGGAGTCTATGGCTACACCTTC. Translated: CAWDLGVYGYTF.

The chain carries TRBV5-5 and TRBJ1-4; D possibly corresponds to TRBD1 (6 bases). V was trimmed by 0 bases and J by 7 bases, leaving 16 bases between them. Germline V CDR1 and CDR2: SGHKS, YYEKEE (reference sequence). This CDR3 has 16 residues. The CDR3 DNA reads TGTGCCAGCAGCTTGGTCGGGGCGCGGGGGCGTGAAAAACTGTTTTTT. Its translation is CASSLVGARGREKLFF.

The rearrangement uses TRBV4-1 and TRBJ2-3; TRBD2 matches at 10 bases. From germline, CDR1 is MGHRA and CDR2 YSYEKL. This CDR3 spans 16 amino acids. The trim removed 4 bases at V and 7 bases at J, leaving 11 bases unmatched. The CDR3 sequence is CASSPTGLASLYTQYF. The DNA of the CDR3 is TGCGCCAGCAGCCCAACGGGACTAGCGTCACTATATACGCAGTATTTT.

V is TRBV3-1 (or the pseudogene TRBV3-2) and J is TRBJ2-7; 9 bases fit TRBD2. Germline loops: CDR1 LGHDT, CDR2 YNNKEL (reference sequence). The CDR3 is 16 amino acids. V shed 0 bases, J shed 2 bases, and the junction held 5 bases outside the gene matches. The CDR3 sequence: CASSQERLAGPYEQYF. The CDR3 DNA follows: TGTGCCAGCAGCCAAGAACGGCTAGCGGGACCCTACGAGCAGTACTTC.

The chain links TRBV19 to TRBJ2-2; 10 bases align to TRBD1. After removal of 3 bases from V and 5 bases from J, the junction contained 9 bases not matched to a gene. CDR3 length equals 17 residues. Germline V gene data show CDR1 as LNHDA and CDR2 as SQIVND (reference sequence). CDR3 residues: CASSILRGQGLTGELFF. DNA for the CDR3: TGTGCCAGTAGTATTCTTAGGGGACAGGGGTTAACCGGGGAGCTGTTTTTT.

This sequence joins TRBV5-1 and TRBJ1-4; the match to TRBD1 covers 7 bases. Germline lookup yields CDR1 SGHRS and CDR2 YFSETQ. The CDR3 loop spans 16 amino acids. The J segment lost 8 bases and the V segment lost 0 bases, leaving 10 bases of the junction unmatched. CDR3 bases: TGCGCCAGCAGCTTGGAAACTGACAGGGTGTACGAAAAACTGTTTTTT. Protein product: CASSLETDRVYEKLFF.

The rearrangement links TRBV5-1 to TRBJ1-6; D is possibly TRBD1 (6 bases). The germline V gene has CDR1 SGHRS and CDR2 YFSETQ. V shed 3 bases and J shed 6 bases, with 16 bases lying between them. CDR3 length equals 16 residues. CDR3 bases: TGCGCCAGCAGCTCAGTTACAGGGATGTTTAATTCACCCCTCCACTTT. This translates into CASSSVTGMFNSPLHF.

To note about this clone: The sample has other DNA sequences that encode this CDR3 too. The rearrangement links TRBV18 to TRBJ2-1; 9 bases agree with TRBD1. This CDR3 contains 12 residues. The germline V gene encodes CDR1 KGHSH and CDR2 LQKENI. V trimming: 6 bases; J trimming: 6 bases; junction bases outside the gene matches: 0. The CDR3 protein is CASSTGGNEQFF. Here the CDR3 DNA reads TGTGCCAGCTCGACAGGGGGCAATGAGCAGTTCTTC.

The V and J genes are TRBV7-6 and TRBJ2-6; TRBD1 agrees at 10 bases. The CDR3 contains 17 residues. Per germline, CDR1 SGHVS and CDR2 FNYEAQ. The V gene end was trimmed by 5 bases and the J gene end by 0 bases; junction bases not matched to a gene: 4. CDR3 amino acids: CASSRGQGNSGANVLTF. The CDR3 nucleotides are TGTGCCAGCAGCCGGGGACAGGGGAACTCTGGGGCCAACGTCCTGACTTTC.

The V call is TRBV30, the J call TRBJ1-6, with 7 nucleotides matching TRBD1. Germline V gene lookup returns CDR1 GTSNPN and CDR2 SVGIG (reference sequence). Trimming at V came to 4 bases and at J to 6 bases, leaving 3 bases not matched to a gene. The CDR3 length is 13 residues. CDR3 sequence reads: CAWNDRANSPLHF. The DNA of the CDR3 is TGTGCCTGGAACGACAGGGCTAATTCACCCCTCCACTTT.

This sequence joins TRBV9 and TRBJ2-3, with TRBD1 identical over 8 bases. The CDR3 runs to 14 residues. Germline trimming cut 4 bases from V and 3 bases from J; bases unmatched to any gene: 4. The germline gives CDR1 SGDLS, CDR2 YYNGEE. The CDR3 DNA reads TGTGCCAGCAGCTCCAGACAGGGGACAGATACGCAGTATTTT. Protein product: CASSSRQGTDTQYF.

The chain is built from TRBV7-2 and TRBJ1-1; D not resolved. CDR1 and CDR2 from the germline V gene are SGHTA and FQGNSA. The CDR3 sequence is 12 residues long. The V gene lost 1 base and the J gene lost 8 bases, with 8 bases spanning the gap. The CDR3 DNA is TGTGCCAGCAGCTTAGTGGTGAGAGAAGCTTTCTTT. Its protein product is CASSLVVREAFF.

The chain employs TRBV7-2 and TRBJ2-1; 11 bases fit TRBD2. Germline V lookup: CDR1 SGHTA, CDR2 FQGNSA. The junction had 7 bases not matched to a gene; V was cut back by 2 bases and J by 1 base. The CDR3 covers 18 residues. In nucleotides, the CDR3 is TGTGCCAGCAGCTTACGGGACATAGCGGGGGGGTCCTACAATGAGCAGTTCTTC. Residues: CASSLRDIAGGSYNEQFF.

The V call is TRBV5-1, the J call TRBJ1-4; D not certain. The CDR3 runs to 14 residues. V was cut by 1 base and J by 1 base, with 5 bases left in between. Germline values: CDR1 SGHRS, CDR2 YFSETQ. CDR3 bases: TGCGCCAGCAGCTTGCCCGGAACTAATGAAAAACTGTTTTTT. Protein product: CASSLPGTNEKLFF. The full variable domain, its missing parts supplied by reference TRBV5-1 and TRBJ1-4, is KAGVTQTPRYLIKTRGQQVTLSCSPISGHRSVSWYQQTPGQGLQFLFEYFSETQRNKGNFPGRFSGRQFSNSRSEMNVSTLELGDSALYLCASSLPGTNEKLFFGSGTQLSVL.

This CDR3 is CASSSGQGGQPQHF. The CDR3 nucleotides read TGCGCCAGCAGCTCGGGACAGGGAGGACAGCCCCAGCATTTT. The V gene is TRBV5-1, the J gene TRBJ1-5, with 9 bases identical to TRBD1. The germline V gene encodes CDR1 SGHRS and CDR2 YFSETQ. The CDR3 is 14 residues long. J was trimmed by 7 bases and V by 3 bases; bases with no gene match: 5.

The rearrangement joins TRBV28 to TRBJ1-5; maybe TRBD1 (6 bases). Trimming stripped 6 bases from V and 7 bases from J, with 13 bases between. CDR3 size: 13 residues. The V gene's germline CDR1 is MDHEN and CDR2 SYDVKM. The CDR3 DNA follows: TGTGCCAGCAGACGGACAGTTGCCCAGCCCCAGCATTTT. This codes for CASRRTVAQPQHF.

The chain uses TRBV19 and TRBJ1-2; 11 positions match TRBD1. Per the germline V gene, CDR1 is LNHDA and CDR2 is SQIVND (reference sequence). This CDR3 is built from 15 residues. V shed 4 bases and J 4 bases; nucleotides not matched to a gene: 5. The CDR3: CASSTRTGGTYGYTF. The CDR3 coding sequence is TGTGCCAGTAGTACGCGGACAGGGGGCACCTATGGCTACACCTTC.

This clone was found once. The CDR3 loop reads CASSVDTAPLHF. The CDR3 DNA sequence: TGTGCCAGCAGCGTAGATACAGCACCCCTCCACTTT. The chain recombines TRBV9 with TRBJ1-6; D ambiguous. With 0 bases removed from V and 11 bases from J, the gap between germline ends came to 6 bases. Germline V gives CDR1 SGDLS, CDR2 YYNGEE. The CDR3 runs to 12 residues. Combining the CDR3 with reference TRBV9 and TRBJ1-6 gives the whole variable domain DSGVTQTPKHLITATGQRVTLRCSPRSGDLSVYWYQQSLDQGLQFLIQYYNGEERAKGNILERFSAQQFPDLHSELNLSSLELGDSALYFCASSVDTAPLHFGNGTRLTVT.

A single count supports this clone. The CDR3 spells CASSLGGGQYF. CDR3 sequence (DNA): TGTGCCAGCAGCTTAGGCGGCGGGCAGTACTTC. This chain joins TRBV7-2 and TRBJ2-7; D ambiguous. The CDR3 contains 11 residues. Germline CDR1 SGHTA, CDR2 FQGNSA. V was clipped by 1 base and J by 9 bases, with 7 bases between them.

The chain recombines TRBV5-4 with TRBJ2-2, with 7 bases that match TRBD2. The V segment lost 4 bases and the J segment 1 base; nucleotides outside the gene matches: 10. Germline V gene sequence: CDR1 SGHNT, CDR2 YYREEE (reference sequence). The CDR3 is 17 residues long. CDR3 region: CASSLPGPGGNTGELFF. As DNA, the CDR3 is TGTGCCAGCAGCCTCCCCGGGCCGGGGGGGAACACCGGGGAGCTGTTTTTT.

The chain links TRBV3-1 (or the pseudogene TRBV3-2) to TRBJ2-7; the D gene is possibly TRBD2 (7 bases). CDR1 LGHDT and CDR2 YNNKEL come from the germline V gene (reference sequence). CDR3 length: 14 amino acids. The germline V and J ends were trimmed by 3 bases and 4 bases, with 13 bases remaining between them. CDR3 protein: CASSQTGGRYEQYF. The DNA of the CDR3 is TGTGCCAGCAGCCAGACGGGGGGCCGTTACGAGCAGTACTTC.

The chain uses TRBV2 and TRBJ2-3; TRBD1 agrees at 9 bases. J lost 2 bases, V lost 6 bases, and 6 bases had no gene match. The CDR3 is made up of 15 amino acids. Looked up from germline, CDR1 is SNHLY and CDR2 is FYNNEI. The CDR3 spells CASRRTGVPTDTQYF. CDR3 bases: TGTGCCAGCAGAAGGACAGGGGTCCCCACAGATACGCAGTATTTT.

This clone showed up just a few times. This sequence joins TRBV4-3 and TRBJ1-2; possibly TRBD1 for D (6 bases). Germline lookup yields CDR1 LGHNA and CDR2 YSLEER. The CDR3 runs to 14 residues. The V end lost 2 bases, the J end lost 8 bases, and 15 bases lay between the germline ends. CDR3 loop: CASSQLEGDRGYTF. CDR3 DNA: TGCGCCAGCAGCCAACTAGAGGGGGATCGAGGCTACACCTTC.

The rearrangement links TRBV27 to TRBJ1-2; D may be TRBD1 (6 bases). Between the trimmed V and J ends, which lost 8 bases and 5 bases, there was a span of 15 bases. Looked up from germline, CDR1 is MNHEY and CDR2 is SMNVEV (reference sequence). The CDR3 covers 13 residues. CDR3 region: CASASGVKYGYTF. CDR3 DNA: TGTGCCAGCGCCTCAGGGGTAAAATATGGCTACACCTTC.

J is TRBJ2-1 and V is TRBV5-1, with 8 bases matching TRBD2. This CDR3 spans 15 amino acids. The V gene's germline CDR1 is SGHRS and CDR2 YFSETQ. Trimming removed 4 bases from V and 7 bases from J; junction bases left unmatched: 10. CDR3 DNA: TGCGCCAGCAGCCAACTCCGGGGGGGTTGGAATGAGCAGTTCTTC. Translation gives CASSQLRGGWNEQFF.

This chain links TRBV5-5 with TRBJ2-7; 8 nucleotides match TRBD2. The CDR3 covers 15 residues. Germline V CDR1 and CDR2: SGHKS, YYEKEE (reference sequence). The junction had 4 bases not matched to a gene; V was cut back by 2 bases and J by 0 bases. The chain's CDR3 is CASSLRAGGSYEQYF. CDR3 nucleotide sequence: TGTGCCAGCAGCTTAAGGGCGGGGGGCTCCTACGAGCAGTACTTC.

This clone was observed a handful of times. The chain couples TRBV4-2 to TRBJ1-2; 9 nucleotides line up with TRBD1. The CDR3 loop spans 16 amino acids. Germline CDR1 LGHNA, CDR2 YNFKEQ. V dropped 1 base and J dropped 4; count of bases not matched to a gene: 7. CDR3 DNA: TGTGCCAGCAGCCAAGGGGACAGGGCCCAAATCTATGGCTACACCTTC. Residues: CASSQGDRAQIYGYTF.

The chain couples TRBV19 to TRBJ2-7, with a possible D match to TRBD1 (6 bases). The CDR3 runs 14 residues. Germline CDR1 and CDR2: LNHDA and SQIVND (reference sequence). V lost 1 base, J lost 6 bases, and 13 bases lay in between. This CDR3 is CASSIGNQGSEQYF. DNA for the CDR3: TGTGCCAGTAGTATAGGGAACCAGGGGAGCGAGCAGTACTTC.

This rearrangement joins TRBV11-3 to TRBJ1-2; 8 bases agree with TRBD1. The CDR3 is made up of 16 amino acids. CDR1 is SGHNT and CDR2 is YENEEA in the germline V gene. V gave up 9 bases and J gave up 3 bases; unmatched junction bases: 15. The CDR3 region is CARWPGQALLDYGYTF. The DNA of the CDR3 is TGTGCCAGGTGGCCGGGACAGGCACTGCTAGACTATGGCTACACCTTC.

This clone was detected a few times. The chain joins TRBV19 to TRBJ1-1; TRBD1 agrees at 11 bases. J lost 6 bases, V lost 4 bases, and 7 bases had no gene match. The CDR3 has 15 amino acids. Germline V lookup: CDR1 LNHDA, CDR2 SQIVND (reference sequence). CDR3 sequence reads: CASSRGQGAHPEAFF. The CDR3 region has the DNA TGTGCCAGTAGTAGAGGACAGGGGGCGCATCCTGAAGCTTTCTTT.